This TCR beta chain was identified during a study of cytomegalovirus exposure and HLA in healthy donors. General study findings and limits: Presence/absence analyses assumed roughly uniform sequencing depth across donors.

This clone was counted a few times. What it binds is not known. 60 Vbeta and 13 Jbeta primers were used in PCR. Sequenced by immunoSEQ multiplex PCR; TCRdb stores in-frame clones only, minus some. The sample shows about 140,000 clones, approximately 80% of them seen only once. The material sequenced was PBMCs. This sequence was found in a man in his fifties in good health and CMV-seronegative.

The CDR3 DNA reads TGTGCCAGCAGCTTAGCTTCAGGGGGCGGGCAGCCCCAGCATTTT. Translating it yields CASSLASGGGQPQHF. The J gene is TRBJ1-5, the V gene TRBV7-2, with 8 bases lining up with TRBD1. J gave up 7 bases and V 0 bases, and 5 bases lay outside the gene matches. Germline V gene sequence: CDR1 SGHTA, CDR2 FQGNSA. CDR3 length: 15 residues.